Following are 25 T cell receptor beta chains from one sample sequenced in a study of blood T cell repertoires in COVID-19. Sequencing used immunoSEQ multiplex PCR; TCRdb keeps in-frame clones, though not all of them. The sample has tens of thousands of clones; roughly four fifths are singletons. The sequencing sample was made of peripheral blood. These receptors were collected from an older woman with acute or convalescent COVID-19.

The chain carries TRBV11-2 and TRBJ2-1; 14 nucleotides line up with TRBD2. Germline V CDR1 and CDR2: SGHAT, FQNNGV. V trimming: 4 bases; J trimming: 9 bases; junction bases outside the gene matches: 14. The CDR3 is 18 residues long. Here the CDR3 DNA reads TGTGCCAGCAGCTCGCCCATGCGACTAGCGGGAGGGCCGGTTGAGCAGTTCTTC. Translating it yields CASSSPMRLAGGPVEQFF.

The V gene is TRBV11-2, the J gene TRBJ2-5; the D is unclear. Germline V CDR1 and CDR2: SGHAT, FQNNGV. This CDR3 region has 13 residues. Between the trimmed V and J ends, which lost 1 base and 3 bases, there was a span of 6 bases. CDR3 amino acids: CASSLGIKETQYF. The CDR3 region has the DNA TGTGCCAGCAGCTTAGGTATTAAAGAGACCCAGTACTTC.

The V and J genes are TRBV5-6 and TRBJ1-3, with D perhaps TRBD1 (6 bases). The V end was cut by 0 bases, the J end by 4 bases, with 14 bases between. Germline V gene sequence: CDR1 SGHDT, CDR2 YYEEEE. This CDR3 contains 16 residues. In DNA, the CDR3 is TGTGCCAGCAGCTTGGTGGGGGGGCTCTCGGGAAACACCATATATTTT. Translated, it gives CASSLVGGLSGNTIYF.

V gene TRBV9 combines with J gene TRBJ2-5, with D possibly matching TRBD2 (6 bases). This CDR3 has 16 residues. Trimming removed 0 bases from V and 5 bases from J, with 17 bases in between. Germline V CDR1 and CDR2: SGDLS, YYNGEE. Written as DNA, the CDR3 is TGTGCCAGCAGCGTAGGCGTGCGGGATGTGGCTGAGACCCAGTACTTC. It specifies CASSVGVRDVAETQYF. Full variable domain (remainder filled in from reference TRBV9 and TRBJ2-5): DSGVTQTPKHLITATGQRVTLRCSPRSGDLSVYWYQQSLDQGLQFLIQYYNGEERAKGNILERFSAQQFPDLHSELNLSSLELGDSALYFCASSVGVRDVAETQYFGPGTRLLVL.

This chain connects TRBV15 to TRBJ2-7; 13 bases map to TRBD2. The ends lost 6 bases at V and 6 bases at J; junction bases unmatched: 5. This CDR3 has 14 amino acids. Germline values: CDR1 LNHNV, CDR2 YYDKDF (reference sequence). The CDR3 protein is CATSTGLAGTEQYF. The CDR3 DNA sequence: TGTGCCACCAGTACGGGACTAGCGGGAACCGAGCAGTACTTC.

This clone was counted between two and nine times. This sequence joins TRBV5-6 and TRBJ2-1; no firm D call. Trimming left V 0 bases short and J 8 bases short, with 9 bases between. The CDR3 extends over 13 amino acids. Germline CDR1 is SGHDT and CDR2 is YYEEEE. The CDR3 loop is CASSLDRVDEQFF. CDR3 coding DNA: TGTGCCAGCAGCTTGGACCGAGTGGATGAGCAGTTCTTC. The full variable domain, completed using reference TRBV5-6 and TRBJ2-1, is DAGVTQSPTHLIKTRGQQVTLRCSPKSGHDTVSWYQQALGQGPQFIFQYYEEEERQRGNFPDRFSGHQFPNYSSELNVNALLLGDSALYLCASSLDRVDEQFFGPGTRLTVL.

This clone was recorded only once. The rearrangement links TRBV9 to TRBJ2-7; maybe TRBD2 (5 bases). The CDR3 extends over 12 amino acids. Per germline, CDR1 SGDLS and CDR2 YYNGEE. The V gene lost 2 bases and the J gene lost 6 bases, with 9 bases spanning the gap. The CDR3 sequence: CASSVGEGEQYF. In nucleotides, the CDR3 is TGTGCCAGCAGCGTGGGAGAGGGCGAGCAGTACTTC.

The chain joins TRBV7-3 to TRBJ2-2, with 8 bases that match TRBD2. V lost 5 bases and J lost 2; bases outside the gene matches: 10. Germline loops: CDR1 SGHTA, CDR2 FQGTGA. The CDR3 extends over 17 amino acids. CDR3 sequence: CASSAPAGGSNTGELFF. The CDR3 DNA is TGTGCCAGCAGCGCACCGGCGGGGGGCTCTAACACCGGGGAGCTGTTTTTT.

The rearrangement joins TRBV4-2 to TRBJ1-1; D not certain. The CDR3 runs 15 residues. Trimming cost V 2 bases and J 0 bases, with 10 bases left between them. Germline CDR1 and CDR2: LGHNA and YNFKEQ. CDR3 sequence (DNA): TGTGCCAGCAGCCAACGGGAGGGAATGAACACTGAAGCTTTCTTT. Translated: CASSQREGMNTEAFF.

CDR3 in DNA: TGTGCCAGCAGCACCGGGACAGGGGCCAATAATTCACCCCTCCACTTT. Translating gives CASSTGTGANNSPLHF. The gene calls are TRBV5-5 and TRBJ1-6; 10 bases fit TRBD1. CDR1 and CDR2 from the germline V gene are SGHKS and YYEKEE (reference sequence). The J segment lost 5 bases and the V segment lost 4 bases, leaving 6 bases of the junction unmatched. The CDR3 length is 16 residues.

The chain recombines TRBV5-1 with TRBJ2-2, with D possibly matching TRBD1 (6 bases). Trimming stripped 0 bases from V and 6 bases from J, with 18 bases between. CDR1 SGHRS and CDR2 YFSETQ come from the germline V gene. The CDR3 consists of 17 residues. Here the CDR3 DNA reads TGCGCCAGCAGCTTGGTGGACAGATATCTTGGGGCCGGGGAGCTGTTTTTT. Protein sequence: CASSLVDRYLGAGELFF. Full variable domain (remainder filled in from reference TRBV5-1 and TRBJ2-2): KAGVTQTPRYLIKTRGQQVTLSCSPISGHRSVSWYQQTPGQGLQFLFEYFSETQRNKGNFPGRFSGRQFSNSRSEMNVSTLELGDSALYLCASSLVDRYLGAGELFFGEGSRLTVL.

A few counts support this clone. The chain joins TRBV9 to TRBJ1-1; D gene unclear. The CDR3 covers 15 residues. Trimming took 4 bases from V and 0 from J, leaving 13 bases between them. Looked up from germline, CDR1 is SGDLS and CDR2 is YYNGEE. CDR3: CASSPRLNLNTEAFF. CDR3 nucleotides: TGTGCCAGCAGCCCCCGACTGAACCTGAACACTGAAGCTTTCTTT.

The chain is built from TRBV19 and TRBJ2-7; the D gene is possibly TRBD1 (6 bases). Trimming stripped 6 bases from V and 6 bases from J, with 18 bases between. CDR3 length: 14 amino acids. CDR1 and CDR2 from the germline V gene are LNHDA and SQIVND (reference sequence). The CDR3: CASSQQGVPSEQYF. CDR3 coding DNA: TGTGCCAGTAGCCAACAGGGAGTCCCGTCCGAGCAGTACTTC. Full variable domain (missing parts from reference TRBV19 and TRBJ2-7): DGGITQSPKYLFRKEGQNVTLSCEQNLNHDAMYWYRQDPGQGLRLIYYSQIVNDFQKGDIAEGYSVSREKKESFPLTVTSAQKNPTAFYLCASSQQGVPSEQYFGPGTRLTVT.

The CDR3 protein is CSVVGGAGATDTQYF. CDR3 sequence (DNA): TGCAGCGTTGTCGGGGGGGCGGGGGCCACAGATACGCAGTATTTT. The V gene is TRBV29-1, the J gene TRBJ2-3; 8 bases match TRBD2. The CDR3 has 15 amino acids. V was pared by 4 bases and J by 2 bases, with 8 bases of the junction left unmatched. The germline V gene encodes CDR1 SQVTM and CDR2 ANQGSEA.

The chain has TRBV19 and TRBJ2-1; TRBD1 matches at 8 bases. J lost 7 bases, V lost 4 bases, and 3 bases had no gene match. Germline values: CDR1 LNHDA, CDR2 SQIVND (reference sequence). This CDR3 spans 13 amino acids. The CDR3 DNA reads TGTGCCAGTAGTACCCGACAGGGGAATGAGCAGTTCTTC. It encodes CASSTRQGNEQFF. The entire variable domain, with the rest obtained from reference TRBV19 and TRBJ2-1, is as follows: DGGITQSPKYLFRKEGQNVTLSCEQNLNHDAMYWYRQDPGQGLRLIYYSQIVNDFQKGDIAEGYSVSREKKESFPLTVTSAQKNPTAFYLCASSTRQGNEQFFGPGTRLTVL.

For the CDR3, the DNA is TGTGCCAGCAGTTTATTGGAGGGAGATCAGCCCCAGCATTTT. It codes for CASSLLEGDQPQHF. This chain joins TRBV28 and TRBJ1-5; D gene uncertain. CDR3 size: 14 residues. With 1 base removed from V and 5 bases from J, the gap between germline ends came to 9 bases. CDR1 MDHEN and CDR2 SYDVKM come from the germline V gene.

The V gene is TRBV19, the J gene TRBJ2-4; TRBD2 is a possible D gene (7 bases). There are 14 residues in the CDR3. V dropped 1 base and J dropped 12 bases, with 16 bases sitting between them. Germline CDR1 and CDR2: LNHDA and SQIVND (reference sequence). CDR3 loop: CASSIGGGAAAQYF. The CDR3 DNA follows: TGTGCCAGTAGTATAGGTGGGGGGGCTGCCGCTCAGTACTTC.

This clone was observed a single time. J is TRBJ2-4 and V is TRBV5-4; TRBD1 matches 7 bases. The CDR3 has 16 residues. V was pared by 4 bases and J by 1 base, with 8 bases of the junction left unmatched. Germline CDR1 and CDR2: SGHNT and YYREEE (reference sequence). CDR3 sequence reads: CASSTDRDGAKNIQYF. The CDR3 bases are TGTGCCAGCAGCACAGACAGGGACGGTGCCAAAAACATTCAGTACTTC.

This rearrangement joins TRBV12-3 or TRBV12-4 to TRBJ1-1; D gene ambiguous. The CDR3 consists of 12 residues. Trimming shortened V by 5 bases and J by 9 bases, and 13 bases separated the two germline ends. The CDR3 DNA reads TGTGCCAGCAGTCCCGGGTCACCGAAAGCTTTCTTT. It yields the protein CASSPGSPKAFF.

The chain couples TRBV11-2 to TRBJ2-1, with a possible D match to TRBD2 (5 bases). CDR1 and CDR2 from the germline V gene are SGHAT and FQNNGV. Trimming stripped 4 bases from V and 0 bases from J, with 19 bases between. The length of the CDR3 is 18 residues. CDR3: CASSSRSWRASSYNEQFF. CDR3 coding DNA: TGTGCCAGCAGCTCCCGGTCCTGGCGGGCAAGCTCCTACAATGAGCAGTTCTTC.

The chain recombines TRBV29-1 with TRBJ2-5; TRBD2 might be the D (6 bases). V gave up 4 bases and J gave up 5 bases, with 23 bases separating them. The CDR3 spans 16 residues. Germline CDR1 and CDR2: SQVTM and ANQGSEA. The CDR3 DNA is TGCAGCGTTGGGATAGCGGAAGACGCCAGAGGGGAGACCCAGTACTTC. Its protein product is CSVGIAEDARGETQYF.

The rearrangement uses TRBV4-2 and TRBJ2-2; 11 bases line up with TRBD2. The CDR3 sequence is 17 residues long. Germline lookup yields CDR1 LGHNA and CDR2 YNFKEQ. Trimming cost V 2 bases and J 8 bases; bases outside gene matches: 10. CDR3 protein: CASSQTLAGGPQGELFF. As DNA, the CDR3 is TGTGCCAGCAGCCAAACCTTAGCGGGAGGGCCGCAGGGGGAGCTGTTTTTT.

This clone was observed a handful of times. V usage is TRBV4-2 and J usage is TRBJ1-4; tentatively, D is TRBD1 (5 bases). The CDR3 runs to 17 residues. V lost 0 bases to trimming and J lost 0 bases, with 11 bases between them. In germline, CDR1 is LGHNA, CDR2 YNFKEQ. For the CDR3, the DNA is TGTGCCAGCAGCCAAGAAGTCAGGGCCACAACTAATGAAAAACTGTTTTTT. The encoded protein is CASSQEVRATTNEKLFF.

The chain combines TRBV9 with TRBJ2-1, with D possibly being TRBD2 (5 bases). The CDR3 extends over 15 amino acids. Trimming left V 0 bases short and J 0 bases short, with 7 bases between. Germline-derived CDR1 and CDR2 are SGDLS and YYNGEE. CDR3 amino acids: CASSVDGISYNEQFF. The CDR3 DNA reads as TGTGCCAGCAGCGTAGACGGGATCTCCTACAATGAGCAGTTCTTC.

This clone was detected a few times. V gene TRBV3-1 (or the pseudogene TRBV3-2) combines with J gene TRBJ1-1; D uncertain. Germline V gene lookup returns CDR1 LGHDT and CDR2 YNNKEL (reference sequence). V was trimmed by 6 bases and J by 2 bases, leaving 16 bases between them. The CDR3 has 15 amino acids. CDR3 protein: CASRGNSGGNTEAFF. In DNA, the CDR3 is TGTGCCAGCAGGGGAAACTCGGGAGGTAACACTGAAGCTTTCTTT.